This entry lists 21 T cell receptor beta chains sequenced from one sample in a study of blood T cell repertoires in COVID-19. Generated by immunoSEQ multiplex PCR, the TCRdb table keeps only in-frame clones and is missing some. The sample includes fewer than 500,000 clones, around 87% of them seen just once. Material: PBMCs or T cells enriched from blood (not recorded which). Receptors originate from a young woman with acute COVID-19.

The chain has TRBV28 and TRBJ2-2; 9 bases line up with TRBD2. After removal of 5 bases from V and 4 bases from J, the junction contained 5 bases not matched to a gene. The length of the CDR3 is 15 residues. The germline CDR1 and CDR2 sequences are MDHEN and SYDVKM. CDR3 in DNA: TGTGCCAGCAGTCCCCGACTAGCGGTCACCGGGGAGCTGTTTTTT. As protein: CASSPRLAVTGELFF.

In nucleotides, the CDR3 is TGCGCCAGCAGTGAGTCTTCGCTAGCGGACACAGATACGCAGTATTTT. This gives the protein CASSESSLADTDTQYF. This chain uses TRBV10-1 with TRBJ2-3, with 7 bases matching TRBD2. Germline CDR1 WNHNN, CDR2 SYGVQD (reference sequence). The CDR3 is 16 amino acids. Trimming removed 0 bases from V and 2 bases from J; junction bases left unmatched: 5.

The gene calls are TRBV10-2 and TRBJ1-2; no definite D call. This CDR3 has 14 amino acids. Germline CDR1 WSHSY, CDR2 SAAADI. V was shortened by 0 bases and J by 1 base, with 6 bases between the two germline ends. The CDR3 sequence: CASSESQNNYGYTF. The CDR3 nucleotides are TGCGCCAGCAGTGAGTCGCAGAATAACTATGGCTACACCTTC.

The V gene is TRBV7-2, the J gene TRBJ1-5; 7 bases are a match to TRBD1. CDR1 and CDR2 (germline): SGHTA, FQGNSA. This CDR3 is built from 13 residues. Trimming took 2 bases from V and 7 from J; bases not matched to a gene: 2. This CDR3 is CASSLQGEQPQHF. The CDR3 bases are TGTGCCAGCAGCTTACAGGGGGAACAGCCCCAGCATTTT.

The V gene is TRBV27, the J gene TRBJ1-6; D perhaps matches TRBD1 (6 bases). The CDR3 contains 17 residues. Trimming pared 6 bases from V and 14 bases from J, leaving 29 bases between. Germline CDR1 MNHEY, CDR2 SMNVEV (reference sequence). CDR3 sequence: CASSERGTLGQVLALHF. CDR3 nucleotides: TGTGCCAGCAGCGAAAGGGGGACACTGGGTCAGGTCTTGGCCCTCCACTTT.

The chain joins TRBV11-2 to TRBJ1-1; D might be TRBD1 (5 bases). Deletions cut 6 bases from V and 8 bases from J, with 16 bases between. The CDR3 length is 13 residues. Germline V gene sequence: CDR1 SGHAT, CDR2 FQNNGV. This CDR3 is CASSGDRRGEAFF. The CDR3 DNA sequence: TGTGCCAGCAGTGGGGACCGACGGGGGGAAGCTTTCTTT.

This clone was detected only once. The chain recombines TRBV12-1 with TRBJ1-5. TRBV12-1 is classified as a pseudogene. This CDR3 is 14 amino acids long. The CDR3 loop is CASSLRGRSQPQHF. CDR3 bases: TGTGCCAGCAGCCTCCGGGGGAGAAGTCAGCCCCAGCATTTT.

V is TRBV7-8 and J is TRBJ1-4; no clear D gene. The germline CDR1 and CDR2 sequences are SGHVS and FQNEAQ. The CDR3 sequence is 16 residues long. Trimming cost V 5 bases and J 8 bases, with 21 bases left between them. CDR3 sequence: CASSLTFAGEYEKLFF. The CDR3 DNA is TGTGCCAGCAGCCTCACCTTCGCAGGCGAGTACGAAAAACTGTTTTTT.

This rearrangement joins TRBV21-1 to TRBJ2-7; the table names TRBD2, a call not compared with the DNA. TRBV21-1 is labeled a pseudogene. This CDR3 spans 16 amino acids. The DNA for the CDR3 is TGTGCCAGCAGTCCTTTTAGGCGGCGGGGGGCCTACGAGCAGTACTTC. It encodes CASSPFRRRGAYEQYF.

The V call is TRBV9, the J call TRBJ2-7; no firm D call. V gave up 3 bases and J gave up 0 bases, with 10 bases separating them. Germline CDR1 SGDLS, CDR2 YYNGEE. This CDR3 spans 14 amino acids. In DNA form, the CDR3 reads TGTGCCAGCAGCGGACGACTGAACTCCTACGAGCAGTACTTC. Encoded protein: CASSGRLNSYEQYF.

The chain has TRBV4-2 and TRBJ2-2; 10 bases map to TRBD2. This CDR3 is 18 amino acids long. The junction had 13 bases not matched to a gene; V was cut back by 4 bases and J by 5 bases. Per the germline V gene, CDR1 is LGHNA and CDR2 is YNFKEQ. The CDR3 DNA reads as TGTGCCAGCAGCCTAATCGGGGCAGCGGGGGGGAGGACCGGGGAGCTGTTTTTT. Its protein is CASSLIGAAGGRTGELFF.

The chain couples TRBV5-4 to TRBJ2-3; the match to TRBD2 covers 10 bases. The CDR3 is 17 amino acids. Germline V gene lookup returns CDR1 SGHNT and CDR2 YYREEE (reference sequence). After removal of 4 bases from V and 5 bases from J, the junction contained 13 bases not matched to a gene. CDR3 region: CASSTYLLAGSQDTQYF. CDR3 sequence (DNA): TGTGCCAGCAGCACCTACTTACTAGCGGGGAGTCAAGATACGCAGTATTTT.

This chain connects TRBV6-5 to TRBJ1-5; D call uncertain. CDR1 and CDR2 (germline): MNHEY, SVGAGI. Deletions cut 5 bases from V and 3 bases from J, with 11 bases between. This CDR3 contains 14 residues. The CDR3 DNA is TGTGCCAGCAGTCCCAGTGAGGACAATCAGCCCCAGCATTTT. Encoded protein: CASSPSEDNQPQHF.

This chain links TRBV14 with TRBJ1-2; 9 nucleotides agree with TRBD1. V lost 8 bases and J lost 7; bases outside the gene matches: 20. The germline gives CDR1 SGHDN, CDR2 FVKESK. The CDR3 is made up of 17 amino acids. Here the CDR3 DNA reads TGTGCCAGCGCCCCCGCACCGCCCTTCCGGGACAGGGTTGGCTACACCTTC. This sequence encodes CASAPAPPFRDRVGYTF.

This chain links TRBV19 with TRBJ2-3, with D tentatively TRBD2 (5 bases). The CDR3 is 14 amino acids. The V end was cut by 4 bases, the J end by 1 base, with 9 bases between. Germline V gene lookup returns CDR1 LNHDA and CDR2 SQIVND (reference sequence). Written as DNA, the CDR3 is TGTGCCAGTAGTAAGGAGGACGGCACAGATACGCAGTATTTT. Translating gives CASSKEDGTDTQYF.

The chain has TRBV19 and TRBJ2-3, with a weak D call TRBD1 (6 bases). Per the germline V gene, CDR1 is LNHDA and CDR2 is SQIVND (reference sequence). Trimming took 9 bases from V and 4 from J, leaving 11 bases between them. The CDR3 loop spans 12 amino acids. The CDR3 nucleotides read TGTGCCAGCTCAAACAGGGCAGATACGCAGTATTTT. Its translation is CASSNRADTQYF.

The chain joins TRBV5-1 to TRBJ1-1; D ambiguous. The CDR3 sequence is 13 residues long. V lost 6 bases, J lost 1 base, and 10 bases lay in between. Germline CDR1 reads SGHRS; CDR2 reads YFSETQ. The CDR3 protein is CASTAGWNTEAFF. DNA for the CDR3: TGCGCCAGCACGGCGGGTTGGAACACTGAAGCTTTCTTT.

The V call is TRBV5-5, the J call TRBJ1-3; no clear D. The CDR3 has 16 amino acids. The germline gives CDR1 SGHKS, CDR2 YYEKEE (reference sequence). V was pared by 0 bases and J by 4 bases, with 14 bases between. Here the CDR3 reads CASSLAGRTGGNTIYF. CDR3 coding DNA: TGTGCCAGCAGCTTGGCCGGACGGACGGGAGGAAACACCATATATTTT.

The chain is built from TRBV11-2 and TRBJ2-1; D possibly corresponds to TRBD1 (6 bases). The CDR3 consists of 14 residues. The germline V gene has CDR1 SGHAT and CDR2 FQNNGV. V was trimmed by 6 bases and J by 8 bases, leaving 17 bases between them. The CDR3 is CASSHRDRIYEQFF. The CDR3 region has the DNA TGTGCCAGCAGTCACAGAGACAGGATCTATGAGCAGTTCTTC. Using reference TRBV11-2 and TRBJ2-1 for the parts outside the CDR3, the full variable domain is EAGVAQSPRYKIIEKRQSVAFWCNPISGHATLYWYQQILGQGPKLLIQFQNNGVVDDSQLPKDRFSAERLKGVDSTLKIQPAKLEDSAVYLCASSHRDRIYEQFFGPGTRLTVL.

This clone was counted once. The V gene is TRBV2, the J gene TRBJ1-6; D unclear. The CDR3 has 13 residues. Trimming took off 5 bases at V and 7 bases at J, with 9 bases between the two ends. Per the germline V gene, CDR1 is SNHLY and CDR2 is FYNNEI. As DNA, the CDR3 is TGTGCCAGCAGTCCCACTAGGAATTCACCCCTCCACTTT. Translating it yields CASSPTRNSPLHF.

The rearrangement uses TRBV7-2 and TRBJ1-2; 9 bases line up with TRBD1. The junction had 17 bases not matched to a gene; V was cut back by 5 bases and J by 7 bases. The CDR3 length is 17 residues. Germline loops: CDR1 SGHTA, CDR2 FQGNSA. CDR3 sequence (DNA): TGTGCCAGCAGCCTCGTCGGGACAGGGATTTTGGGGCCTGGCTACACCTTC. It encodes CASSLVGTGILGPGYTF.